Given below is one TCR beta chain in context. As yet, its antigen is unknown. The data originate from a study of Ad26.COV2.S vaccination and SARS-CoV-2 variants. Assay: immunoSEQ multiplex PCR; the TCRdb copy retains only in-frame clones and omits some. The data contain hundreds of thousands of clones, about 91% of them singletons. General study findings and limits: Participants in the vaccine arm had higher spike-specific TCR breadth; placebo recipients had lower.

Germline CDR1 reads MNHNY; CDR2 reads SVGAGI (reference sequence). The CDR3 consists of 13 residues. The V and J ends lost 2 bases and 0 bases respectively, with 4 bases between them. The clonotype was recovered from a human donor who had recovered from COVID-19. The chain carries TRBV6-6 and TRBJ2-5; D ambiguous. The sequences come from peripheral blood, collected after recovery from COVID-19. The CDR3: CASSYPHQETQYF. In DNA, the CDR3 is TGTGCCAGCAGTTACCCCCACCAAGAGACCCAGTACTTC.